These 3 T cell receptor beta chains were all obtained from the same sample, sequenced in a study of blood T cell dynamics during melanoma immunotherapy. Sequencing was performed with immunoSEQ multiplex PCR; in TCRdb, only in-frame clones are kept and a portion is missing. Here the sample spans 4,500 to 6,000 clones, 70% to 90% being singletons. Specified time point: pre-treatment baseline. Here the sequenced sample was blood, taken from a patient treated with checkpoint blockade. The receptors derive from a human donor with melanoma.

This sequence joins TRBV5-1 and TRBJ2-1, with 7 nucleotides matching TRBD2. J gave up 5 bases and V 0 bases, and 8 bases lay outside the gene matches. This CDR3 is built from 16 residues. Looked up from germline, CDR1 is SGHRS and CDR2 is YFSETQ. CDR3 sequence: CASSLEVGRGNNEQFF. CDR3 coding DNA: TGCGCCAGCAGCTTGGAAGTCGGGCGGGGGAACAATGAGCAGTTCTTC.

The count of this clone is one. The chain carries TRBV7-6 and TRBJ2-6; no definite D call. The CDR3 is 17 amino acids. Germline V gives CDR1 SGHVS, CDR2 FNYEAQ. The V gene lost 1 base and the J gene lost 0 bases, with 10 bases spanning the gap. The CDR3 coding sequence is TGTGCCAGCAGCTTAGGTTCGAGAACCTCTGGGGCCAACGTCCTGACTTTC. Encoded protein: CASSLGSRTSGANVLTF.

As to this clone: An end of the junction does not agree with germline; a read error may underlie this. V is TRBV12-5 and J is TRBJ1-6; D remains ambiguous. Germline CDR1 is LGHNT and CDR2 is FRNRAP. The CDR3 spans 13 residues. The CDR3, as DNA: TGTGCTAGTGGCTTGGAGTATAATTCACCCCTCCACTTT. It encodes CASGLEYNSPLHF.